The 27 T cell receptor beta chains below come from one sample, sequenced in a study of T-cell reconstitution after alpha-beta-depleted transplantation in children. Preparation of the TCRbeta library was carried out with unique molecular identifiers. TCRdb processed the PCR reads anew with MiXCR; each CDR3 protein has one entry. The repertoire holds around 440,000 distinct CDR3 sequences, with 15% to 20% as singletons. The sequencing here drew on PBMCs, mostly from graft donor cells, taken 360 days after TCRalphabeta/CD19-depleted stem cell transplant. These receptors were obtained from a boy under three years old who had a stem cell transplant for Wiskott-Aldrich syndrome, so the T cells may come from the graft donor.

About this clonotype: The junction departs from the called germline gene at one end, perhaps through a read error. The V call is TRBV4-3, the J call TRBJ2-2; TRBD2 aligns across 7 bases. The CDR3 covers 15 residues. CDR1 is LGHNA and CDR2 is YSLEER in the germline V gene. CDR3 amino acids: CASSQDRFGSGELVF. CDR3 sequence (DNA): TGCGCCAGCAGCCAAGACAGATTCGGGAGCGGGGAGCTGGTTTTT.

The sample holds a few counts of this clonotype. The V call is TRBV20-1, the J call TRBJ2-2; D unresolved. Deletions cut 3 bases from V and 6 bases from J, with 8 bases between. The CDR3 length is 12 residues. Germline CDR1 and CDR2: DFQATT and SNEGSKA (reference sequence). The CDR3 DNA follows: TGCAGTGCTAGGGCCGCGGCCGGGGAGCTGTTTTTT. Its protein is CSARAAAGELFF.

This clonotype was seen at least ten times. The rearrangement joins TRBV3-1 to TRBJ1-6; D gene unclear. The CDR3 runs to 12 residues. Trimming cost V 0 bases and J 14 bases, with 8 bases left between them. Germline CDR1 LGHDT, CDR2 YNNKEL (reference sequence). The CDR3 sequence: CASSQDRATLHF. DNA of the CDR3: TGTGCCAGCAGCCAAGATCGGGCCACCCTCCACTTT.

In its sample, this clonotype was seen a few times. The chain recombines TRBV4-3 with TRBJ2-1; 9 nucleotides line up with TRBD1. This CDR3 contains 17 residues. V lost 0 bases, J lost 4 bases, and 7 bases stayed unmatched. Germline assignment: CDR1 LGHNA and CDR2 YSLEER. The CDR3 here is CASSQEWGQGPYNEQFF. CDR3 nucleotides: TGCGCCAGCAGCCAAGAATGGGGACAGGGTCCGTACAATGAGCAGTTCTTC.

This clonotype was counted between two and nine times. This chain links TRBV29-1 with TRBJ2-6; TRBD1 agrees at 7 bases. The trim removed 4 bases at V and 2 bases at J, leaving 5 bases unmatched. Germline lookup yields CDR1 SQVTM and CDR2 ANQGSEA. The CDR3 is 15 residues long. The CDR3 protein is CSVGADRAGANVLTF. In DNA, the CDR3 is TGCAGCGTTGGAGCCGACAGGGCTGGGGCCAACGTCCTGACTTTC. The complete variable domain, with remaining parts taken from reference TRBV29-1 and TRBJ2-6, reads SAVISQKPSRDICQRGTSLTIQCQVDSQVTMMFWYRQQPGQSLTLIATANQGSEATYESGFVIDKFPISRPNLTFSTLTVSNMSPEDSSIYLCSVGADRAGANVLTFGAGSRLTVL.

This clonotype was seen a handful of times. The CDR3 DNA follows: TGCGCCAGCAGCCAACGTCTGGGGGGAGCGGGTTACGAGCAGTACTTC. Translation: CASSQRLGGAGYEQYF. The gene calls are TRBV4-3 and TRBJ2-7, with D perhaps matching TRBD2 (6 bases). The germline V gene encodes CDR1 LGHNA and CDR2 YSLEER. V was shortened by 2 bases and J by 4 bases, with 18 bases between the two germline ends. This CDR3 comprises 16 residues.

The chain recombines TRBV10-3 with TRBJ2-1; TRBD2 matches 9 bases. Germline assignment: CDR1 ENHRY and CDR2 SYGVKD. Germline trimming cut 1 base from V and 3 bases from J; bases unmatched to any gene: 10. CDR3 length: 18 amino acids. CDR3 DNA: TGTGCCATCAGTGAGTGGAGTAGCGGGAGTTACCTCTACAATGAGCAGTTCTTC. Protein sequence: CAISEWSSGSYLYNEQFF.

This chain links TRBV19 with TRBJ2-7, with unresolved D. The CDR3 covers 15 residues. Trimming cost V 2 bases and J 2 bases, with 13 bases left between them. The V gene's germline CDR1 is LNHDA and CDR2 SQIVND (reference sequence). The CDR3, as DNA: TGTGCCAGTAGTATACGCAGGAAAGGGACCTACGAGCAGTACTTC. It specifies CASSIRRKGTYEQYF. Full variable domain (missing parts from reference TRBV19 and TRBJ2-7): DGGITQSPKYLFRKEGQNVTLSCEQNLNHDAMYWYRQDPGQGLRLIYYSQIVNDFQKGDIAEGYSVSREKKESFPLTVTSAQKNPTAFYLCASSIRRKGTYEQYFGPGTRLTVT.

This clonotype showed up just a few times. V and J are TRBV10-3 and TRBJ1-1, with TRBD1 matching over 7 bases. V shed 8 bases, J shed 2 bases, and the junction held 8 bases outside the gene matches. This CDR3 has 14 residues. Germline assignment: CDR1 ENHRY and CDR2 SYGVKD. CDR3 residues: CAIGRDSFNTEAFF. Here the CDR3 DNA reads TGTGCCATCGGCCGGGACAGCTTCAACACTGAAGCTTTCTTT.

The J gene is TRBJ1-5, the V gene TRBV12-3 or TRBV12-4; D is ambiguous. The CDR3 has 13 amino acids. Trimming removed 2 bases at V and 7 bases at J, with 9 bases between. The CDR3 DNA is TGTGCCAGCAGTTTACACGGCGGGCAGCCCCAGCATTTT. Translating it yields CASSLHGGQPQHF.

The genes are TRBV10-3 and TRBJ2-7, with D perhaps matching TRBD2 (6 bases). From germline, CDR1 is ENHRY and CDR2 SYGVKD. This CDR3 is 16 amino acids long. The germline V and J ends were trimmed by 3 bases and 3 bases, with 18 bases remaining between them. The CDR3 loop reads CAISDKDRSGDYEQYF. CDR3 sequence (DNA): TGTGCCATCAGTGACAAAGACCGCTCGGGGGACTACGAGCAGTACTTC.

The V and J genes are TRBV10-3 and TRBJ2-1; D is unclear. The germline V gene encodes CDR1 ENHRY and CDR2 SYGVKD. Trimming cost V 3 bases and J 5 bases, with 8 bases left between them. The CDR3 is 13 residues long. The CDR3 reads CAISDGRDNEQFF. The CDR3 DNA reads as TGTGCCATCAGTGACGGCAGAGACAATGAGCAGTTCTTC.

This chain joins TRBV20-1 and TRBJ2-7, with D perhaps matching TRBD1 (6 bases). The CDR3 consists of 13 residues. V was clipped by 3 bases and J by 4 bases, with 13 bases between them. Germline CDR1 and CDR2: DFQATT and SNEGSKA (reference sequence). CDR3 coding DNA: TGCAGTGCTAGGTGGGACATCCTTTACGAGCAGTACTTC. Translated: CSARWDILYEQYF.

The V call is TRBV20-1, the J call TRBJ2-4; D tentatively reads TRBD1 or TRBD2 (5 bases each). The CDR3 covers 15 residues. Germline assignment: CDR1 DFQATT and CDR2 SNEGSKA (reference sequence). V gave up 3 bases and J gave up 1 base, with 13 bases separating them. The CDR3 loop is CSASGEGPAKNIQYF. The DNA for the CDR3 is TGCAGTGCTAGTGGTGAGGGGCCGGCCAAAAACATTCAGTACTTC.

The rearrangement uses TRBV4-3 and TRBJ2-3; either TRBD1 or TRBD2 may fit D (5 bases each). The CDR3 contains 15 residues. V dropped 5 bases and J dropped 7 bases, with 19 bases sitting between them. Germline V gives CDR1 LGHNA, CDR2 YSLEER. The CDR3 DNA is TGCGCCAGCAGCTCCGAGAGGGACCCGGTATATACGCAGTATTTT. Translation: CASSSERDPVYTQYF.

The chain links TRBV6-2 or TRBV6-3 to TRBJ2-1, with 14 bases identical to TRBD2. Germline V lookup: CDR1 MNHEY, CDR2 SVGEGT. The trim removed 6 bases at V and 8 bases at J, leaving 6 bases unmatched. CDR3 length: 15 amino acids. The CDR3 spells CASRRLAGGLYEQFF. As DNA, the CDR3 is TGTGCCAGCAGAAGACTAGCGGGAGGGCTCTATGAGCAGTTCTTC.

This clonotype was seen more than once but under ten times. The rearrangement links TRBV7-9 to TRBJ2-5, with a tentative D call TRBD1 (5 bases). The CDR3 is 16 residues long. Germline CDR1 and CDR2: SEHNR and FQNEAQ (reference sequence). V gave up 1 base and J gave up 1 base, with 13 bases separating them. CDR3 loop: CASSLGKRTRQETQYF. DNA of the CDR3: TGTGCCAGCAGCTTAGGAAAAAGGACACGCCAAGAGACCCAGTACTTC.

The chain recombines TRBV5-1 with TRBJ2-1; perhaps TRBD1 as D (6 bases). CDR3 length equals 17 residues. Germline V lookup: CDR1 SGHRS, CDR2 YFSETQ. V gave up 1 base and J gave up 7 bases, with 21 bases separating them. In DNA form, the CDR3 reads TGCGCCAGCAGCTTGCAACAGGGTTTTAAATTGGGGAATGAGCAGTTCTTC. Translation: CASSLQQGFKLGNEQFF.

This chain links TRBV20-1 with TRBJ2-1; TRBD1 aligns across 10 bases. The CDR3 is 16 amino acids. V was clipped by 3 bases and J by 1 base; unmatched bases: 6. CDR1 and CDR2 (germline): DFQATT, SNEGSKA (reference sequence). Written as DNA, the CDR3 is TGCAGTGCTAGGGGGGGACAGGGGCGGTCCTACAATGAGCAGTTCTTC. Amino acids: CSARGGQGRSYNEQFF.

This clonotype was counted many times. This chain joins TRBV5-1 and TRBJ1-4, with 10 bases matching TRBD1. The CDR3 has 17 amino acids. The germline CDR1 and CDR2 sequences are SGHRS and YFSETQ. J lost 4 bases, V lost 3 bases, and 9 bases had no gene match. The CDR3 loop reads CASSSGTGVPGNEKLFF. DNA for the CDR3: TGCGCCAGCAGCTCCGGGACAGGGGTCCCAGGTAATGAAAAACTGTTTTTT.

V gene TRBV5-1 combines with J gene TRBJ2-3, with D perhaps matching TRBD1 (6 bases). The CDR3 spans 13 residues. Germline values: CDR1 SGHRS, CDR2 YFSETQ. Trimming stripped 4 bases from V and 9 bases from J, with 15 bases between. In DNA form, the CDR3 reads TGCGCCAGCAGCCCGACAGGAGGTAGGACGCAGTATTTT. The encoded protein is CASSPTGGRTQYF.

The rearrangement links TRBV12-3 or TRBV12-4 to TRBJ2-2, with D perhaps given as TRBD1 or TRBD2 (5 bases each). V gave up 2 bases and J gave up 6 bases, with 16 bases separating them. The CDR3 length is 16 residues. The CDR3: CASSLIGTLLPGELFF. The CDR3 DNA is TGTGCCAGCAGTTTAATCGGGACCCTCCTCCCCGGGGAGCTGTTTTTT.

In this sample, this clonotype turned up many times. The chain recombines TRBV6-5 with TRBJ2-5; 7 bases line up with TRBD1. This CDR3 has 16 amino acids. The germline V gene has CDR1 MNHEY and CDR2 SVGAGI. Trimming at V came to 2 bases and at J to 0 bases, leaving 6 bases not matched to a gene. The CDR3, as DNA: TGTGCCAGCAGTTACCGATCCGGGACAGACCAAGAGACCCAGTACTTC. Its translation is CASSYRSGTDQETQYF.

This rearrangement joins TRBV11-1 to TRBJ2-1; no clear D gene. The germline CDR1 and CDR2 sequences are SGHAT and FQDESV (reference sequence). Trimming removed 3 bases at V and 0 bases at J, with 18 bases between. This CDR3 contains 18 residues. The CDR3 nucleotides are TGTGCCAGCAGCTTTTTGACTCTGGGTCGGAGCTCCTACAATGAGCAGTTCTTC. It is translated as CASSFLTLGRSSYNEQFF. The whole variable domain, remainder taken from reference TRBV11-1 and TRBJ2-1, is EAEVAQSPRYKITEKSQAVAFWCDPISGHATLYWYRQILGQGPELLVQFQDESVVDDSQLPKDRFSAERLKGVDSTLKIQPAELGDSAMYLCASSFLTLGRSSYNEQFFGPGTRLTVL.

V usage is TRBV11-1 and J usage is TRBJ2-1, with 8 bases fitting TRBD1. This CDR3 is 18 amino acids long. Losses at the gene ends were 3 bases for V and 2 bases for J; bases not matched to a gene: 12. Germline values: CDR1 SGHAT, CDR2 FQDESV (reference sequence). CDR3 loop: CASSFPRSPGQAYNEQFF. The DNA for the CDR3 is TGTGCCAGCAGCTTCCCCCGGTCACCGGGACAGGCCTACAATGAGCAGTTCTTC.

The genes are TRBV28 and TRBJ2-7; a possible D gene is TRBD1 (5 bases). Per the germline V gene, CDR1 is MDHEN and CDR2 is SYDVKM. Trimming pared 2 bases from V and 2 bases from J, leaving 13 bases between. This CDR3 has 15 amino acids. CDR3 in amino acids: CASSLDSKGAYEQYF. DNA of the CDR3: TGTGCCAGCAGTTTAGACAGTAAAGGGGCCTACGAGCAGTACTTC.

The chain uses TRBV12-3 or TRBV12-4 and TRBJ2-1, with 10 bases matching TRBD1. V lost 9 bases and J lost 8; bases outside the gene matches: 10. The CDR3 length is 14 residues. The chain's CDR3 is CASQRQGARYEQFF. Written as DNA, the CDR3 is TGTGCCAGTCAGCGACAGGGGGCGCGTTATGAGCAGTTCTTC.